This T cell receptor (beta chain) derives from a study of blood T cells in healthy people across ages. This clonotype was observed a few times. The CDR3 runs 14 residues. J gave up 0 bases and V 5 bases, and 1 base lay outside the gene matches. Germline CDR1 and CDR2: MNHEY and SVGAGI. A second PCR, run for roughly 7 to 12 cycles, used a sample-barcoded 5' primer plus a J-beta primer mix. Via MiXCR, TCRdb re-called the 5' RACE reads, giving one row per CDR3 protein. The sample includes 1,500,000 or so distinct CDR3 sequences, roughly 43% of them seen just once. Ranging in age from about 6 to 90, the donors were healthy Caucasian individuals from Russia. For every donor, a draw yielded around 10 milliliters of peripheral blood.

This receptor was taken from a woman aged 18-29 years in good health. V and J are TRBV6-5 and TRBJ1-1; the match to TRBD1 covers 9 bases. The sample comprised blood. The CDR3 DNA is TGTGCCAGCAGTACAGGGGGCTTGAACACTGAAGCTTTCTTT. As protein: CASSTGGLNTEAFF.